This entry lists 3 T cell receptor beta chains sequenced from one sample in a study of cytomegalovirus exposure and HLA in healthy donors. It was with 60 Vbeta and 13 Jbeta primers that the PCR ran. Some clones are missing from TCRdb's copy, which holds only in-frame ones; the method was immunoSEQ multiplex PCR. This sample has about 120,000 clones; less than 80% occur once, and the top ten carry 11%. The sequenced sample was PBMCs. These receptors originate from a woman aged 45-65 years in good health and CMV-seropositive.

The V and J genes are TRBV4-3 and TRBJ2-1; TRBD2 is a possible D gene (6 bases). V was pared by 1 base and J by 5 bases, with 15 bases between. The CDR3 totals 16 residues. Germline V gene lookup returns CDR1 LGHNA and CDR2 YSLEER. CDR3 region: CASSQGPGTENNEQFF. The CDR3 region has the DNA TGCGCCAGCAGCCAAGGCCCCGGGACTGAAAACAATGAGCAGTTCTTC.

This rearrangement joins TRBV27 to TRBJ2-3, with 7 bases aligning to TRBD2. Germline V lookup: CDR1 MNHEY, CDR2 SMNVEV (reference sequence). The ends lost 6 bases at V and 2 bases at J; junction bases unmatched: 5. CDR3 size: 14 residues. The CDR3 DNA is TGTGCCAGCAGACTAGCGAGTGACACAGATACGCAGTATTTT. Translated, it gives CASRLASDTDTQYF.

The rearrangement joins TRBV29-1 to TRBJ2-7; D is perhaps TRBD2 (5 bases). V gave up 6 bases and J gave up 7 bases, with 19 bases separating them. This CDR3 has 13 residues. The germline CDR1 and CDR2 sequences are SQVTM and ANQGSEA. DNA of the CDR3: TGCAGCGTCGGACCAAGGGAGATCCGAGAGCAGTACTTC. It yields the protein CSVGPREIREQYF.